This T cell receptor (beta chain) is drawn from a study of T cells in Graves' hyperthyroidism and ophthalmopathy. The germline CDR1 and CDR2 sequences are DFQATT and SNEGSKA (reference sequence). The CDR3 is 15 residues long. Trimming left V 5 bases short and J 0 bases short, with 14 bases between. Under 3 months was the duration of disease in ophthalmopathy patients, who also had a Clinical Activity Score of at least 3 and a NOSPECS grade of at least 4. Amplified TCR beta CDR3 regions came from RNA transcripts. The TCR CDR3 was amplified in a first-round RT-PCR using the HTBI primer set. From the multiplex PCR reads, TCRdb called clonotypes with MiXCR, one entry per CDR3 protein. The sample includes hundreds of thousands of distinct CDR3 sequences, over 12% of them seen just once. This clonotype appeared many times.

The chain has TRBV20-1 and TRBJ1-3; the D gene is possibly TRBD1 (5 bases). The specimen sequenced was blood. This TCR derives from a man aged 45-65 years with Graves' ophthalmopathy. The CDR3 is CSALEDSYSGNTIYF. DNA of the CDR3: TGCAGTGCTTTAGAAGACAGCTACTCTGGAAACACCATATATTTT.